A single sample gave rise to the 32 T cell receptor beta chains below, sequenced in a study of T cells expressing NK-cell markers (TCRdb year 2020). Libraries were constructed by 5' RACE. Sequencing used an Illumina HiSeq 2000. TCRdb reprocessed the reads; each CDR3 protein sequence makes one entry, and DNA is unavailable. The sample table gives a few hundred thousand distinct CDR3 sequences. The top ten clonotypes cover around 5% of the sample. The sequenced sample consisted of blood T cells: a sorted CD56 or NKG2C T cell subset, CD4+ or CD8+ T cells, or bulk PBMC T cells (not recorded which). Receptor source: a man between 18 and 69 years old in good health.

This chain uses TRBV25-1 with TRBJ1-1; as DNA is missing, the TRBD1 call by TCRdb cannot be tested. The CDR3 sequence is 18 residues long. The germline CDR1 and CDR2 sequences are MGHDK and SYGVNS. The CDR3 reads CASSAQLGQGADNTEAFF. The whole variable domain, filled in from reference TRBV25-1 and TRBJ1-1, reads EADIYQTPRYLVIGTGKKITLECSQTMGHDKMYWYQQDPGMELHLIHYSYGVNSTEKGDLSSESTVSRIRTEHFPLTLESARPSHTSQYLCASSAQLGQGADNTEAFFGQGTRLTVV.

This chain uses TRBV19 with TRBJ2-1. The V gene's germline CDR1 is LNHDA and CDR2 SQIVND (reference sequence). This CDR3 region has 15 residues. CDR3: CATARDRSSSNEQFF.

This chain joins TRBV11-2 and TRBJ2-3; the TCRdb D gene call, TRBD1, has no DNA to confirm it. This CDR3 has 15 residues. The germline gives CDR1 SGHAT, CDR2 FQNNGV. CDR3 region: CASSPGTGGANTQYF.

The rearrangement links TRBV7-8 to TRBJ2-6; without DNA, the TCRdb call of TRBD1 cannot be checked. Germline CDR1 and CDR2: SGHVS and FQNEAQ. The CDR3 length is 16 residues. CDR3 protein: CASSITGGYGANVLTF.

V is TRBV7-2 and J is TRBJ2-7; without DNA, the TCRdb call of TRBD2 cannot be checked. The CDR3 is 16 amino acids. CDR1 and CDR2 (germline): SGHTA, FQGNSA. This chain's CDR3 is CASSLASAFSQREQYF. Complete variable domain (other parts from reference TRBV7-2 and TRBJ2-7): GAGVSQSPSNKVTEKGKDVELRCDPISGHTALYWYRQSLGQGLEFLIYFQGNSAPDKSGLPSDRFSAERTGGSVSTLTIQRTQQEDSAVYLCASSLASAFSQREQYFGPGTRLTVT.

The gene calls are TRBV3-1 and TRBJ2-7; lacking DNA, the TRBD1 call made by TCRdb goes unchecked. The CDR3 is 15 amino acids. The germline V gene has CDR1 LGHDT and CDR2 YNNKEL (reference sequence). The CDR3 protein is CASSQELQGAGEQYF.

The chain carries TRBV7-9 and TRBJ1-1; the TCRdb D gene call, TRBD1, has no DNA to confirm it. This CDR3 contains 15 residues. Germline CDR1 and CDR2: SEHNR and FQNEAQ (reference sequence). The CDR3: CASSLGGQGRNEAFF.

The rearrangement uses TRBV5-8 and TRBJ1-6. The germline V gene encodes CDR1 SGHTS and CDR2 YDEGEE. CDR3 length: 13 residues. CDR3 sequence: CASWGSYNSPLHF. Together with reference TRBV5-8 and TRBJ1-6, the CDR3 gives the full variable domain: EAGVTQSPTHLIKTRGQQATLRCSPISGHTSVYWYQQALGLGLQFLLWYDEGEERNRGNFPPRFSGRQFPNYSSELNVNALELEDSALYLCASWGSYNSPLHFGNGTRLTVT.

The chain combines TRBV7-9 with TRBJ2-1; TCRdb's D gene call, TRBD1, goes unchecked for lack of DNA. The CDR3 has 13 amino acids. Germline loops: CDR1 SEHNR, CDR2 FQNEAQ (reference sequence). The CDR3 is CASSLAGGGEQFF. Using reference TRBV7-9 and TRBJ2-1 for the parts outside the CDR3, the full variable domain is DTGVSQNPRHKITKRGQNVTFRCDPISEHNRLYWYRQTLGQGPEFLTYFQNEAQLEKSRLLSDRFSAERPKGSFSTLEIQRTEQGDSAMYLCASSLAGGGEQFFGPGTRLTVL.

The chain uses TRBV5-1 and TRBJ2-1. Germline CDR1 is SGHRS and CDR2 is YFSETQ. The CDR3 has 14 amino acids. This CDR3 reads CASSSGDGLNEQFF.

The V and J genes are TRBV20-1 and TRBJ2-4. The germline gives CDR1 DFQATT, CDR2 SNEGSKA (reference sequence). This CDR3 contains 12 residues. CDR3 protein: CSAGSSSYIQYF.

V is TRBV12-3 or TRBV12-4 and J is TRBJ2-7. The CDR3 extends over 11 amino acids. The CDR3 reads CASSLTREQYF.

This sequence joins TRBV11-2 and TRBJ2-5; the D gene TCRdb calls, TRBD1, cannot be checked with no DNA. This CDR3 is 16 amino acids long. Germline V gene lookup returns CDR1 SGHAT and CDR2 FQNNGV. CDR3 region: CASSLRPDRGWETQYF.

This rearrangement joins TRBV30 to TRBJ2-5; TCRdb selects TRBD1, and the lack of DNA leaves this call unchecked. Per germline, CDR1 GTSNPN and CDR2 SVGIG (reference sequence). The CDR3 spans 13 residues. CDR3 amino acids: CAWSTDRGKTQYF.

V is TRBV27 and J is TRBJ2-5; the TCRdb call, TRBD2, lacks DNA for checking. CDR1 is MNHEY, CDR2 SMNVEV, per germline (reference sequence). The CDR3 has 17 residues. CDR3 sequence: CASSLRSLAGNQETQYF.

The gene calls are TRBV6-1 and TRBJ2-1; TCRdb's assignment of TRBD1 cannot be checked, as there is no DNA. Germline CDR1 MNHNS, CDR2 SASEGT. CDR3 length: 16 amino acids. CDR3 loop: CASSRRTGGEYNEQFF.

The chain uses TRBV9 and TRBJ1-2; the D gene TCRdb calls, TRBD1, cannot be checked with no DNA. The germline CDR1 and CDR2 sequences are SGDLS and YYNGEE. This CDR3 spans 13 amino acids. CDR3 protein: CASSRSGSYGYTF. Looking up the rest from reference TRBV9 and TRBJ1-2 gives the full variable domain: DSGVTQTPKHLITATGQRVTLRCSPRSGDLSVYWYQQSLDQGLQFLIQYYNGEERAKGNILERFSAQQFPDLHSELNLSSLELGDSALYFCASSRSGSYGYTFGSGTRLTVV.

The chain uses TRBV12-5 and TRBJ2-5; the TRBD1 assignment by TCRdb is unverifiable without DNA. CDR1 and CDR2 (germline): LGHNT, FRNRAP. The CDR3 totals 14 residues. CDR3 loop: CASGSAASPETQYF.

CDR3: CASSRVGGDTGELFF. This chain links TRBV18 with TRBJ2-2. The CDR3 consists of 15 residues. Germline CDR1 is KGHSH and CDR2 is LQKENI. Complete variable domain (other parts from reference TRBV18 and TRBJ2-2): NAGVMQNPRHLVRRRGQEARLRCSPMKGHSHVYWYRQLPEEGLKFMVYLQKENIIDESGMPKERFSAEFPKEGPSILRIQQVVRGDSAAYFCASSRVGGDTGELFFGEGSRLTVL.

The CDR3 sequence is CASSPGGGGYTF. The chain combines TRBV28 with TRBJ1-2; TCRdb's assignment of TRBD1 cannot be checked, as there is no DNA. The CDR3 contains 12 residues. The germline V gene encodes CDR1 MDHEN and CDR2 SYDVKM.

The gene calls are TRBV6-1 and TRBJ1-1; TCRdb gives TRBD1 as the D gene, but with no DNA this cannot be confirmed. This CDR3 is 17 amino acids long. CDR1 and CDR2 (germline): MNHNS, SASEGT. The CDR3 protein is CASSESWAPGVGTEAFF.

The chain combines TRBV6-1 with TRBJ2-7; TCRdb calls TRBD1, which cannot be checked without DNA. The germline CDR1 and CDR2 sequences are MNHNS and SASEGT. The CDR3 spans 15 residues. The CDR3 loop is CASSSRDRSSYEQYF.

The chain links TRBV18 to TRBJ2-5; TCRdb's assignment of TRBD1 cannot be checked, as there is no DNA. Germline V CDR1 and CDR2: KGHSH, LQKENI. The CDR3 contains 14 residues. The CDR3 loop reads CASSPRTGLETQYF.

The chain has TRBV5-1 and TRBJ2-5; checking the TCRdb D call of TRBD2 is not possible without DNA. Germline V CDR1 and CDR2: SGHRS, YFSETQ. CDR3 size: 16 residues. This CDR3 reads CASSLLAGVSLETQYF.

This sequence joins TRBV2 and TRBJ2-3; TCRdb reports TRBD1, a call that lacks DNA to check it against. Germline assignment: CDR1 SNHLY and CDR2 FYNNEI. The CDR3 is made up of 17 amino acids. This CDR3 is CASSDFGRGGAYDTQYF.

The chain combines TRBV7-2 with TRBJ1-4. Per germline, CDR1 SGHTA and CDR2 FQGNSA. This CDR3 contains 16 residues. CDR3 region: CASSLNFDSTNEKLFF.

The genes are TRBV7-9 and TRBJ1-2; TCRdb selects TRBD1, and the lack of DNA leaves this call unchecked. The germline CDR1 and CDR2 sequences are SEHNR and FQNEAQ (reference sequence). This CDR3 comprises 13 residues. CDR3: CASSPGNTYGYTF.

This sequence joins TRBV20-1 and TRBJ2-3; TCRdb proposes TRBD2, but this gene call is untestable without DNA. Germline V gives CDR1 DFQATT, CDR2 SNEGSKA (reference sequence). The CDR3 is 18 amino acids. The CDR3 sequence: CSASYIWETSGYTDTQYF.

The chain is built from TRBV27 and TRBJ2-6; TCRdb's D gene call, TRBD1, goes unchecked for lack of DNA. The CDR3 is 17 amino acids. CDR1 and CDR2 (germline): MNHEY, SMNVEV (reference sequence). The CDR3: CASSPGQWVLGANVLTF.

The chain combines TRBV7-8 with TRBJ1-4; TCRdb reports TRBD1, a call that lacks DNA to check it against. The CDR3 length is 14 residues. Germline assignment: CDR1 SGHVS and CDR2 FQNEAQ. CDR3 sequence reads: CASSSPWGNEKLFF.

CDR3 sequence: CSARPKGTGYGYTF. V gene TRBV20-1 combines with J gene TRBJ1-2. Germline V gene lookup returns CDR1 DFQATT and CDR2 SNEGSKA (reference sequence). The CDR3 extends over 14 amino acids.

CDR3: CASSSTGRLREAFF. The J gene is TRBJ1-1, the V gene TRBV7-2. Per germline, CDR1 SGHTA and CDR2 FQGNSA. This CDR3 is 14 amino acids long.